This T cell receptor (beta chain) was captured by sequencing in a study of regulatory T cells in long-lasting Graves disease. Germline V CDR1 and CDR2: SGDLS, YYNGEE. This CDR3 is 16 amino acids long. Between the trimmed V and J ends, which lost 0 bases and 3 bases, there was a span of 13 bases. A note on this clonotype: The antigen is unknown.

Study outcomes and limitations: The sample size was small, and this may have reduced accuracy.

Sequencing libraries for TCR beta were prepared with iRepertoire HTBI primers and Arm-PCR of CDR3 regions. From the multiplex PCR reads, TCRdb called clonotypes with MiXCR, one entry per CDR3 protein. The sample lists hundreds of thousands of distinct CDR3 sequences, 16% occurring once. Time point noted: newly diagnosed GD, antithyroid drugs for less than 3 months. The TCR library was prepared using RNA isolated from PBMCs. This sample also belongs to another study, concerning T cells in Graves' hyperthyroidism and ophthalmopathy. From that second work: Most thyroid clonotypes expanded above 0.001 appeared in blood too.

This receptor was identified in a woman aged 40-60 years with Graves disease. The sample in question was peripheral blood mononuclear cells (PBMCs), obtained at new diagnosis, from a patient treated with antithyroid drugs. V is TRBV9 and J is TRBJ1-3; the D is unclear. CDR3 amino acids: CASSVGDPPGGNTIYF. The DNA for the CDR3 is TGTGCCAGCAGCGTAGGCGACCCTCCGGGTGGAAACACCATATATTTT.